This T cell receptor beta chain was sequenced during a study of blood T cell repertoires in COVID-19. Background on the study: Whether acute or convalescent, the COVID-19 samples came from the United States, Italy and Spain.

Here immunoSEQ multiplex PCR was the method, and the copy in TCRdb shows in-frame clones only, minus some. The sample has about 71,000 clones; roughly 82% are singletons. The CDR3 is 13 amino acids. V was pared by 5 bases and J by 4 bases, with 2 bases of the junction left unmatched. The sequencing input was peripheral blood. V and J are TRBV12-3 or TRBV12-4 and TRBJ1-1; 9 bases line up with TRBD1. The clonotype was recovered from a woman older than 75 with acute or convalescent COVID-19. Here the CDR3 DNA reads TGTGCCAGCAGTCAGGACAGGGGCACTGAAGCTTTCTTT. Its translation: CASSQDRGTEAFF.